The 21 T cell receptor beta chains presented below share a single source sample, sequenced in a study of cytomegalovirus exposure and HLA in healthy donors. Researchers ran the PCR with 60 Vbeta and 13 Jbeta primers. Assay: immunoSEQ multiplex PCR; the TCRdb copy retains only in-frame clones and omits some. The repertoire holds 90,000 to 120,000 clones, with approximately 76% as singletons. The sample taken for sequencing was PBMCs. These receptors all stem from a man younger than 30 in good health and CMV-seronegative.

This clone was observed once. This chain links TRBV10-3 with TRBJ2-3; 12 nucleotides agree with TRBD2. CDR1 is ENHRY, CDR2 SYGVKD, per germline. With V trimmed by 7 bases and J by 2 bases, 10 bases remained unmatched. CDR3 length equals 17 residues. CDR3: CAITLETSGGITDTQYF. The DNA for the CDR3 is TGTGCCATCACCCTAGAGACTAGCGGGGGTATCACAGATACGCAGTATTTT.

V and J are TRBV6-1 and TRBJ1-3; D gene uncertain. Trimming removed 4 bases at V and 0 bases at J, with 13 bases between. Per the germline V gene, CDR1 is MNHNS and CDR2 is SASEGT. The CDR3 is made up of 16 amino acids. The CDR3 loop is CASSVGRVDSGNTIYF. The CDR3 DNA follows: TGTGCCAGCAGTGTCGGGAGGGTGGACTCTGGAAACACCATATATTTT.

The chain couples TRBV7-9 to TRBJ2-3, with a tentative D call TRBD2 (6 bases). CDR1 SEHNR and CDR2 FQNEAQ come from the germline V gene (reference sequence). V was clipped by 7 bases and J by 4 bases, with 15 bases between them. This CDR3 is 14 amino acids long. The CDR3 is CASTSEGLADTQYF. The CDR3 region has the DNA TGTGCCAGCACCTCGGAGGGGTTGGCAGATACGCAGTATTTT.

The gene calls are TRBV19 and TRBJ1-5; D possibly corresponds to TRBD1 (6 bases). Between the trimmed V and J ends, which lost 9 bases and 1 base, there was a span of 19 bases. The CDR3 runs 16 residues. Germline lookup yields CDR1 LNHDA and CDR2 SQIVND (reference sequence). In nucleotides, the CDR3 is TGTGCCAGCAGCGGGGGGCAGGCCTTGAGCAATCAGCCCCAGCATTTT. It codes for CASSGGQALSNQPQHF. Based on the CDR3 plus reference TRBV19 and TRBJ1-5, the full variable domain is DGGITQSPKYLFRKEGQNVTLSCEQNLNHDAMYWYRQDPGQGLRLIYYSQIVNDFQKGDIAEGYSVSREKKESFPLTVTSAQKNPTAFYLCASSGGQALSNQPQHFGDGTRLSIL.

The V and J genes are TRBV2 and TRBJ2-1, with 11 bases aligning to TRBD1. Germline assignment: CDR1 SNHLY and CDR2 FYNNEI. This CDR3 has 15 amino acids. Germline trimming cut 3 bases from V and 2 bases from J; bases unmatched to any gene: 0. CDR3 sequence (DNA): TGTGCCAGCAGTGAGGGACAGGGGGCCTACAATGAGCAGTTCTTC. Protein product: CASSEGQGAYNEQFF.

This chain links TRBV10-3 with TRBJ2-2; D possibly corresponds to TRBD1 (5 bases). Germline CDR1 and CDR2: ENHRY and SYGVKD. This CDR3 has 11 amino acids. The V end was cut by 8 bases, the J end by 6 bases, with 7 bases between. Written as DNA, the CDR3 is TGTGCCATCCAGGGTCCCGGGGAGCTGTTTTTT. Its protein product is CAIQGPGELFF.

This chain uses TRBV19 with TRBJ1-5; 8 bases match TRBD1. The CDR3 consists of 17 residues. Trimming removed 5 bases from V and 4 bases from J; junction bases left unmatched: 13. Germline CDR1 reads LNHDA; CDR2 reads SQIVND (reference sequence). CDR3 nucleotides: TGTGCCAGTAGTGCCTCGCCCCAGGGGGCGGTTAATCAGCCCCAGCATTTT. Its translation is CASSASPQGAVNQPQHF.

DNA of the CDR3: TGTGCCAGCAGTTTGCGGCGGAGCTCTGGAAACACCATATATTTT. It specifies CASSLRRSSGNTIYF. The chain carries TRBV28 and TRBJ1-3; D gene unclear. The CDR3 is 15 residues long. The germline V gene has CDR1 MDHEN and CDR2 SYDVKM. Trimming shortened V by 3 bases and J by 0 bases, and 9 bases separated the two germline ends. Using reference TRBV28 and TRBJ1-3 for the parts outside the CDR3, the full variable domain is DVKVTQSSRYLVKRTGEKVFLECVQDMDHENMFWYRQDPGLGLRLIYFSYDVKMKEKGDIPEGYSVSREKKERFSLILESASTNQTSMYLCASSLRRSSGNTIYFGEGSWLTVV.

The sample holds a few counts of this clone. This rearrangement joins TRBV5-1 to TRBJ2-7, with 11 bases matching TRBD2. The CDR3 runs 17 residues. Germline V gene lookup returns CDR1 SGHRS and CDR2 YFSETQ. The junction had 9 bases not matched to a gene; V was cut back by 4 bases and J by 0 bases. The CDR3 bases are TGCGCCAGCAGCCCCACCCTTAGCGGGGGGGCCTCCTACGAGCAGTACTTC. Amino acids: CASSPTLSGGASYEQYF. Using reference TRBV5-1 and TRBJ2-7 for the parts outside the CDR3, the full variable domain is KAGVTQTPRYLIKTRGQQVTLSCSPISGHRSVSWYQQTPGQGLQFLFEYFSETQRNKGNFPGRFSGRQFSNSRSEMNVSTLELGDSALYLCASSPTLSGGASYEQYFGPGTRLTVT.

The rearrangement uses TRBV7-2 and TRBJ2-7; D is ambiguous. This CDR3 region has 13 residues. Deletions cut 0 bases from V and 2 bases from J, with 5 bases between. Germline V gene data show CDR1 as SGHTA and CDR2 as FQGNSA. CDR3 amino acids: CASSLAVAYEQYF. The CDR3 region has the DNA TGTGCCAGCAGCTTAGCTGTAGCCTACGAGCAGTACTTC.

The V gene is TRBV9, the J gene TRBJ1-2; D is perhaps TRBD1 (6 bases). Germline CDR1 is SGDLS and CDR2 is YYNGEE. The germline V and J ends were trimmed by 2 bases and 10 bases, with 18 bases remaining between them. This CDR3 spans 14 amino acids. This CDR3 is CASSVRGRGSYYTF. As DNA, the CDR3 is TGTGCCAGCAGCGTCCGAGGAAGGGGGTCTTACTACACCTTC.

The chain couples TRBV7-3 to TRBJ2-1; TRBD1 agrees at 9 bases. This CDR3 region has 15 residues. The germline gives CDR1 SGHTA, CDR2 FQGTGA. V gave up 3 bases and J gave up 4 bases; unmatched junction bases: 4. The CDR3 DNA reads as TGTGCCAGCAGCTTCGGGGACAGGGATTACAATGAGCAGTTCTTC. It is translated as CASSFGDRDYNEQFF.

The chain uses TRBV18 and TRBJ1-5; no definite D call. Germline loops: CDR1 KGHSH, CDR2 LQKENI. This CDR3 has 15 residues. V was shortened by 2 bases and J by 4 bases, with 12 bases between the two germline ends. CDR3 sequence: CASSPGNNGNQPQHF. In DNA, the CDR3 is TGTGCCAGCTCACCAGGAAATAACGGGAATCAGCCCCAGCATTTT.

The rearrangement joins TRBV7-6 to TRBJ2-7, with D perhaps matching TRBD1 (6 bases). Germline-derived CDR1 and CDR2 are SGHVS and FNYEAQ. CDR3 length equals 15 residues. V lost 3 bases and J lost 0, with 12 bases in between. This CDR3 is CASSLDDRSSYEQYF. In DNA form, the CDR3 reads TGTGCCAGCAGCTTGGATGACAGGTCCTCCTACGAGCAGTACTTC. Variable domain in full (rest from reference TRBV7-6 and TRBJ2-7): GAGVSQSPRYKVTKRGQDVALRCDPISGHVSLYWYRQALGQGPEFLTYFNYEAQQDKSGLPNDRFSAERPEGSISTLTIQRTEQRDSAMYRCASSLDDRSSYEQYFGPGTRLTVT.

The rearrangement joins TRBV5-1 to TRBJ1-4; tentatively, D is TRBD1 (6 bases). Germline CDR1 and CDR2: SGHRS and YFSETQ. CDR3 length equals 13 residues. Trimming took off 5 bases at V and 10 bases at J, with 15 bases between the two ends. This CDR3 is CASRAGGSVKLFF. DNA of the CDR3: TGCGCCAGCAGAGCGGGGGGCTCTGTAAAACTGTTTTTT. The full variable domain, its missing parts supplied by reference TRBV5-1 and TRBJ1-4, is KAGVTQTPRYLIKTRGQQVTLSCSPISGHRSVSWYQQTPGQGLQFLFEYFSETQRNKGNFPGRFSGRQFSNSRSEMNVSTLELGDSALYLCASRAGGSVKLFFGSGTQLSVL.

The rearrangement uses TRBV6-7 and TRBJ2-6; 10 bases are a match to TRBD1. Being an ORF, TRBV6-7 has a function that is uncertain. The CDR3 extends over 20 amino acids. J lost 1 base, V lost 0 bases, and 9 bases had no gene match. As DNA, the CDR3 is TGTGCCAGCAGTTACTCGGGGGGGACAGGGGTGTTTTCTGGGGCCAACGTCCTGACTTTC. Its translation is CASSYSGGTGVFSGANVLTF.

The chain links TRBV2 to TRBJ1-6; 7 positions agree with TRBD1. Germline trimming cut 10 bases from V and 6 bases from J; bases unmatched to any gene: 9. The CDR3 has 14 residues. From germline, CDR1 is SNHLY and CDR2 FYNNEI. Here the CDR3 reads CAILKGASNSPLHF. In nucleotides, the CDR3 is TGTGCCATCCTAAAGGGGGCTAGTAATTCACCCCTCCACTTT.

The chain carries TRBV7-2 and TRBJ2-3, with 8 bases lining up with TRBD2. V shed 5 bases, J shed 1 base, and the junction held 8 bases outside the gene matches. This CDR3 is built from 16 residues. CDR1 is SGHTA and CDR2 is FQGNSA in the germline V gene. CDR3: CASSTRAGARTDTQYF. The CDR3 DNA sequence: TGTGCCAGCAGCACCAGAGCGGGGGCTCGCACAGATACGCAGTATTTT.

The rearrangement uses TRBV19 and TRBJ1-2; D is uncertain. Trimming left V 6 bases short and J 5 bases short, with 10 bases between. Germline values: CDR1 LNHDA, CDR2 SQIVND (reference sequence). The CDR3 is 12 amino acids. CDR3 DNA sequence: TGTGCCAGTAGGGGAGTGGCGTATGGCTACACCTTC. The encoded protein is CASRGVAYGYTF.

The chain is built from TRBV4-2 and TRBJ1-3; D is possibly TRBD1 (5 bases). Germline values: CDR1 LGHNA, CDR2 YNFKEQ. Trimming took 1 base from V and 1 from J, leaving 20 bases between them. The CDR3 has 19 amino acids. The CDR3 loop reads CASSQVLGQGVGSGNTIYF. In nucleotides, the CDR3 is TGTGCCAGCAGCCAAGTCCTAGGCCAAGGGGTAGGGTCTGGAAACACCATATATTTT.

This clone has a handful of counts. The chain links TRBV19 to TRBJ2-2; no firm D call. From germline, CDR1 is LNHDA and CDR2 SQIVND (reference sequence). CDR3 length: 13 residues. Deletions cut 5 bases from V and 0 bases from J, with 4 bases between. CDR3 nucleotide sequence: TGTGCCAGTAGTCAGGCGAACACCGGGGAGCTGTTTTTT. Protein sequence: CASSQANTGELFF.